The 32 T cell receptor beta chains in this list originate from one sample, sequenced in a study of blood T cell repertoires in COVID-19 (dated by TCRdb to about 2020). The method behind the library was the immunoSEQ multiplex PCR assay. TCRdb re-hosts the immuneACCESS table, in-frame sequences only. Its copies lack some clones; in the studies checked, an unresolved V gene accounts for under half of them, and the cause for the rest is not known. Counted in this sample were fewer than 300,000 clones; 80% to 90% of them appeared once. 1.5% of the sample is taken by the ten largest. Sequencing was done on a sample of peripheral blood. Every receptor here comes from a woman aged 40 to 50 who had recovered from COVID-19.

The count of this clone is one. V is TRBV10-3 and J is TRBJ2-3; TRBD2 aligns across 11 bases. This CDR3 is 16 amino acids long. CDR1 is ENHRY, CDR2 SYGVKD, per germline. J lost 4 bases, V lost 0 bases, and 3 bases had no gene match. The CDR3 here is CAISESSGGAADTQYF. The CDR3 region has the DNA TGTGCCATCAGTGAGTCTAGCGGGGGGGCAGCAGATACGCAGTATTTT.

The rearrangement links TRBV5-6 to TRBJ2-7; 7 nucleotides line up with TRBD1. CDR3 length: 14 amino acids. V dropped 2 bases and J dropped 2; count of bases not matched to a gene: 4. Germline CDR1 reads SGHDT; CDR2 reads YYEEEE. CDR3 sequence: CASSFRQGPYEQYF. In nucleotides, the CDR3 is TGTGCCAGCAGCTTCCGACAGGGCCCCTACGAGCAGTACTTC. Variable domain in full (rest from reference TRBV5-6 and TRBJ2-7): DAGVTQSPTHLIKTRGQQVTLRCSPKSGHDTVSWYQQALGQGPQFIFQYYEEEERQRGNFPDRFSGHQFPNYSSELNVNALLLGDSALYLCASSFRQGPYEQYFGPGTRLTVT.

The genes are TRBV18 and TRBJ1-1; D possibly corresponds to TRBD1 (5 bases). This CDR3 has 16 residues. Trimming stripped 4 bases from V and 0 bases from J, with 15 bases between. CDR1 and CDR2 from the germline V gene are KGHSH and LQKENI. CDR3 protein: CASSLIGHTMNTEAFF. The CDR3 DNA is TGTGCCAGCTCACTGATCGGACATACCATGAACACTGAAGCTTTCTTT. Supplemented by reference TRBV18 and TRBJ1-1, the full variable domain reads NAGVMQNPRHLVRRRGQEARLRCSPMKGHSHVYWYRQLPEEGLKFMVYLQKENIIDESGMPKERFSAEFPKEGPSILRIQQVVRGDSAAYFCASSLIGHTMNTEAFFGQGTRLTVV.

The chain joins TRBV9 to TRBJ1-2, with D possibly matching TRBD1 (6 bases). The CDR3 runs 15 residues. Germline V gene data show CDR1 as SGDLS and CDR2 as YYNGEE. V lost 0 bases to trimming and J lost 7 bases, with 16 bases between them. CDR3 sequence: CASSVDPQGGAGYTF. In DNA, the CDR3 is TGTGCCAGCAGCGTAGACCCCCAAGGGGGGGCTGGCTACACCTTC.

As regards this clone: Other DNA sequences from this sample encode an identical CDR3 as well. The rearrangement links TRBV19 to TRBJ1-5, with 8 bases that match TRBD1. CDR1 and CDR2 (germline): LNHDA, SQIVND (reference sequence). CDR3 size: 14 residues. After removal of 2 bases from V and 4 bases from J, the junction contained 1 base not matched to a gene. CDR3 bases: TGTGCCAGTAGTATAAGGGACAGGAATCAGCCCCAGCATTTT. This translates into CASSIRDRNQPQHF.

The J gene is TRBJ1-1, the V gene TRBV5-4; TRBD1 matches 9 bases. J was trimmed by 5 bases and V by 5 bases; bases with no gene match: 7. The CDR3 contains 14 residues. The germline V gene encodes CDR1 SGHNT and CDR2 YYREEE (reference sequence). In DNA form, the CDR3 reads TGTGCCAGCAGACCCGGGACAGGGCATACTGAAGCTTTCTTT. Translating it yields CASRPGTGHTEAFF.

This clone was observed many times. This rearrangement joins TRBV5-4 to TRBJ1-2; possible D gene TRBD1, 6 bases. CDR1 and CDR2 (germline): SGHNT, YYREEE (reference sequence). The germline V and J ends were trimmed by 3 bases and 4 bases, with 10 bases remaining between them. The CDR3 has 13 residues. CDR3 region: CASSSAGAYGYTF. The DNA for the CDR3 is TGTGCCAGCAGCTCCGCGGGGGCCTATGGCTACACCTTC.

The rearrangement joins TRBV3-1 (or the pseudogene TRBV3-2) to TRBJ1-5; 7 bases align to TRBD1. The CDR3 sequence is 17 residues long. J lost 3 bases, V lost 4 bases, and 12 bases had no gene match. Per germline, CDR1 LGHDT and CDR2 YNNKEL (reference sequence). The CDR3 sequence: CASSPGTALYDNQPQHF. The CDR3 coding sequence is TGTGCCAGCAGCCCCGGGACAGCCTTATACGACAATCAGCCCCAGCATTTT.

In its sample, this clone was seen a few times. The V gene is TRBV27, the J gene TRBJ1-2, with TRBD1 as a possible D gene (5 bases). V was shortened by 4 bases and J by 3 bases, with 9 bases between the two germline ends. The CDR3 is made up of 13 amino acids. Germline CDR1 MNHEY, CDR2 SMNVEV (reference sequence). The DNA for the CDR3 is TGTGCCAGCAGTTCCCCGGGGGACTATGGCTACACCTTC. This codes for CASSSPGDYGYTF.

CDR3 nucleotides: TGCGCCAGCAGCTTTACGACAACAGGACCCTACGAGCAGTACTTC. Protein product: CASSFTTTGPYEQYF. The chain has TRBV5-1 and TRBJ2-7; tentative D call: TRBD1 (5 bases). V lost 2 bases, J lost 2 bases, and 14 bases lay in between. The CDR3 is 15 residues long. Germline CDR1 SGHRS, CDR2 YFSETQ.

The J gene is TRBJ2-3, the V gene TRBV7-9, with D possibly matching TRBD2 (5 bases). CDR1 and CDR2 from the germline V gene are SEHNR and FQNEAQ (reference sequence). The CDR3 spans 15 residues. The ends were cut back, 5 bases at V and 2 bases at J, with 14 bases in the middle. CDR3 protein: CASSPTAGYTDTQYF. The CDR3 DNA is TGTGCCAGCAGCCCCACGGCGGGTTACACAGATACGCAGTATTTT.

This chain links TRBV13 with TRBJ1-3; D remains unclear. Looked up from germline, CDR1 is PRHDT and CDR2 is FYEKMQ (reference sequence). CDR3 length equals 15 residues. The V end was cut by 4 bases, the J end by 0 bases, with 10 bases between. The CDR3 nucleotides read TGTGCCAGCAGCTCTCGCCGTAGCTCTGGAAACACCATATATTTT. It is translated as CASSSRRSSGNTIYF.

The chain carries TRBV21-1 and TRBJ1-6; TRBD1 was called by the table and not checked on the DNA. TRBV21-1 is shown as a pseudogene. This CDR3 comprises 18 residues. The chain's CDR3 is CASSQNRIWSSYNSPLHF. For the CDR3, the DNA is TGTGCCAGCAGCCAAAACAGGATTTGGAGCTCCTATAATTCACCCCTCCACTTT.

This CDR3 is CAAIDRERYTF. CDR3 in DNA: TGTGCCGCCATCGATCGGGAACGCTACACCTTC. The rearrangement links TRBV30 to TRBJ1-2; no definite D call. The V end lost 8 bases, the J end lost 9 bases, and 16 bases lay between the germline ends. This CDR3 contains 11 residues. The germline V gene has CDR1 GTSNPN and CDR2 SVGIG (reference sequence).

The chain joins TRBV9 to TRBJ2-2; D perhaps matches TRBD1 (6 bases). The germline V gene encodes CDR1 SGDLS and CDR2 YYNGEE. The CDR3 covers 13 residues. Trimming cost V 2 bases and J 7 bases, with 9 bases left between them. The CDR3 bases are TGTGCCAGCAGCGTGAGGGGGATCGGGGAGCTGTTTTTT. As protein: CASSVRGIGELFF.

The table lists this clone with a few counts. The chain combines TRBV7-8 with TRBJ2-7, with a weak D call TRBD1 (6 bases). Germline lookup yields CDR1 SGHVS and CDR2 FQNEAQ. CDR3 size: 16 residues. The V end lost 5 bases, the J end lost 0 bases, and 17 bases lay between the germline ends. The CDR3 spells CASSPSGQRYSYEQYF. CDR3 bases: TGTGCCAGCAGCCCCTCCGGACAGAGATACTCCTACGAGCAGTACTTC.

The V call is TRBV9, the J call TRBJ2-5; TRBD2 matches at 8 bases. CDR3 length: 15 residues. Germline-derived CDR1 and CDR2 are SGDLS and YYNGEE. Trimming cost V 0 bases and J 5 bases; bases outside gene matches: 6. The CDR3 bases are TGTGCCAGCAGCGTAGGGGCGGGGGGAGACGAGACCCAGTACTTC. This encodes CASSVGAGGDETQYF.

A remark on this clone: Other DNA sequences in the same sample also yield this CDR3. This rearrangement joins TRBV12-3 or TRBV12-4 to TRBJ1-2, with 10 positions matching TRBD1. V shed 3 bases and J 5 bases; nucleotides not matched to a gene: 0. The CDR3 runs to 13 residues. Written as DNA, the CDR3 is TGTGCCAGCAGTTTGGGACAGGGGTATGGCTACACCTTC. Its translation: CASSLGQGYGYTF.

The CDR3 DNA reads TGTGCCACCAGCAAATCCGTAGCGGGGGCGGGGGAGACCCAGTACTTC. It yields the protein CATSKSVAGAGETQYF. The V gene is TRBV15, the J gene TRBJ2-5; 9 nucleotides agree with TRBD2. Germline V CDR1 and CDR2: LNHNV, YYDKDF (reference sequence). The CDR3 sequence is 16 residues long. The trim removed 4 bases at V and 5 bases at J, leaving 11 bases unmatched. The complete variable domain, with remaining parts taken from reference TRBV15 and TRBJ2-5, reads DAMVIQNPRYQVTQFGKPVTLSCSQTLNHNVMYWYQQKSSQAPKLLFHYYDKDFNNEADTPDNFQSRRPNTSFCFLDIRSPGLGDTAMYLCATSKSVAGAGETQYFGPGTRLLVL.

This clone was seen ten or more times. This chain uses TRBV29-1 with TRBJ2-2; D is perhaps TRBD1 (6 bases). With 6 bases removed from V and 5 bases from J, the gap between germline ends came to 13 bases. The CDR3 has 13 amino acids. Germline values: CDR1 SQVTM, CDR2 ANQGSEA. The CDR3 DNA reads TGCAGCGTAGACTTAAGGGGGACCGGGGAGCTGTTTTTT. Translation: CSVDLRGTGELFF.

The chain joins TRBV6-5 to TRBJ1-1; maybe TRBD1 (5 bases). Germline-derived CDR1 and CDR2 are MNHEY and SVGAGI. The CDR3 covers 12 residues. V shed 7 bases and J shed 5 bases, with 11 bases lying between them. CDR3 DNA: TGTGCCAGCACCGACCGGGGGACTGAAGCTTTCTTT. Translated: CASTDRGTEAFF.

The chain combines TRBV2 with TRBJ1-2; 7 bases align to TRBD1. Germline V gene lookup returns CDR1 SNHLY and CDR2 FYNNEI. J lost 4 bases, V lost 0 bases, and 5 bases had no gene match. This CDR3 comprises 15 residues. The chain's CDR3 is CASSEAPGGIYGYTF. Written as DNA, the CDR3 is TGTGCCAGCAGTGAAGCGCCAGGGGGGATCTATGGCTACACCTTC.

The genes are TRBV5-4 and TRBJ1-1; 9 bases fit TRBD1. Trimming took 3 bases from V and 6 from J; bases not matched to a gene: 3. The CDR3 consists of 13 residues. Germline CDR1 is SGHNT and CDR2 is YYREEE (reference sequence). CDR3 DNA sequence: TGTGCCAGCAGCTGGGACAGGGACTCTGAAGCTTTCTTT. Its translation: CASSWDRDSEAFF.

The chain has TRBV7-2 and TRBJ2-3, with D perhaps matching TRBD2 (7 bases). Germline lookup yields CDR1 SGHTA and CDR2 FQGNSA. CDR3 length: 15 residues. The V end lost 0 bases, the J end lost 3 bases, and 10 bases lay between the germline ends. CDR3 residues: CASSLAGGPTDTQYF. For the CDR3, the DNA is TGTGCCAGCAGCTTAGCGGGGGGGCCGACAGATACGCAGTATTTT. Together with reference TRBV7-2 and TRBJ2-3, the CDR3 gives the full variable domain: GAGVSQSPSNKVTEKGKDVELRCDPISGHTALYWYRQSLGQGLEFLIYFQGNSAPDKSGLPSDRFSAERTGGSVSTLTIQRTQQEDSAVYLCASSLAGGPTDTQYFGPGTRLTVL.

The chain employs TRBV19 and TRBJ1-6; D is unclear. The CDR3 length is 15 residues. Germline V gene data show CDR1 as LNHDA and CDR2 as SQIVND (reference sequence). The V end was cut by 2 bases, the J end by 6 bases, with 11 bases between. This CDR3 is CASSILGPSNSPLHF. DNA for the CDR3: TGTGCCAGTAGTATACTGGGCCCGAGTAATTCACCCCTCCACTTT. The complete variable domain, with remaining parts taken from reference TRBV19 and TRBJ1-6, reads DGGITQSPKYLFRKEGQNVTLSCEQNLNHDAMYWYRQDPGQGLRLIYYSQIVNDFQKGDIAEGYSVSREKKESFPLTVTSAQKNPTAFYLCASSILGPSNSPLHFGNGTRLTVT.

This clone appeared once. The chain combines TRBV19 with TRBJ2-1, with 10 positions matching TRBD1. V shed 3 bases and J 4 bases; nucleotides not matched to a gene: 6. This CDR3 region has 16 residues. CDR1 is LNHDA, CDR2 SQIVND, per germline (reference sequence). The CDR3 sequence: CASSINDRGPYNEQFF. The DNA of the CDR3 is TGTGCCAGTAGTATTAACGACAGGGGGCCATACAATGAGCAGTTCTTC.

This chain uses TRBV7-8 with TRBJ2-2; D might be TRBD2 (5 bases). The CDR3 totals 13 residues. Germline V CDR1 and CDR2: SGHVS, FQNEAQ. V lost 4 bases, J lost 7 bases, and 10 bases lay in between. CDR3: CASSSHGGGELFF. The CDR3 nucleotides are TGTGCCAGCAGCTCCCATGGAGGCGGGGAGCTGTTTTTT. The full variable domain, rest sourced from reference TRBV7-8 and TRBJ2-2, is GAGVSQSPRYKVAKRGQDVALRCDPISGHVSLFWYQQALGQGPEFLTYFQNEAQLDKSGLPSDRFFAERPEGSVSTLKIQRTQQEDSAVYLCASSSHGGGELFFGEGSRLTVL.

The chain recombines TRBV28 with TRBJ2-6; D call uncertain. CDR3 size: 15 residues. V shed 5 bases and J shed 2 bases, with 10 bases lying between them. Germline V lookup: CDR1 MDHEN, CDR2 SYDVKM. In DNA form, the CDR3 reads TGTGCCAGCAGTCCCTTAGTAGCTGGGGCCAACGTCCTGACTTTC. Its translation is CASSPLVAGANVLTF.

The J gene is TRBJ2-2, the V gene TRBV3-1 (or the pseudogene TRBV3-2); TRBD2 matches 10 bases. The germline V gene has CDR1 LGHDT and CDR2 YNNKEL (reference sequence). V shed 4 bases, J shed 7 bases, and the junction held 9 bases outside the gene matches. The CDR3 loop spans 16 amino acids. CDR3 loop: CASSRLAGGLNGELFF. The CDR3 coding sequence is TGTGCCAGCAGCCGACTAGCGGGCGGATTAAACGGGGAGCTGTTTTTT.

The chain couples TRBV7-3 to TRBJ1-6, with TRBD1 identical over 9 bases. Trimming removed 4 bases from V and 9 bases from J; junction bases left unmatched: 4. The CDR3 has 14 residues. The V gene's germline CDR1 is SGHTA and CDR2 FQGTGA. The chain's CDR3 is CASSSGTGSSPLHF. The CDR3 nucleotides read TGTGCCAGCAGCTCGGGGACAGGGAGTTCACCCCTCCACTTT.

A remark on this clone: Other nucleotide sequences in the sample specify the same CDR3. CDR3 sequence (DNA): TGCGCCAGCAGCCGGGACAGGGGGAACACTGAAGCTTTCTTT. Translating gives CASSRDRGNTEAFF. The genes are TRBV5-1 and TRBJ1-1; TRBD1 matches at 10 bases. The CDR3 is made up of 14 amino acids. CDR1 and CDR2 (germline): SGHRS, YFSETQ. The V and J ends lost 4 bases and 1 base, in that order; junction bases with no gene match: 1. The entire variable domain, with the rest obtained from reference TRBV5-1 and TRBJ1-1, is as follows: KAGVTQTPRYLIKTRGQQVTLSCSPISGHRSVSWYQQTPGQGLQFLFEYFSETQRNKGNFPGRFSGRQFSNSRSEMNVSTLELGDSALYLCASSRDRGNTEAFFGQGTRLTVV.

This clone has only one observation. J is TRBJ1-2 and V is TRBV7-2, with a tentative D call TRBD1 (6 bases). V was shortened by 5 bases and J by 8 bases, with 18 bases between the two germline ends. CDR1 is SGHTA, CDR2 FQGNSA, per germline. This CDR3 has 14 amino acids. This CDR3 is CASSPKDSHGGYTF. CDR3 DNA: TGTGCCAGCAGCCCTAAGGACAGCCACGGCGGCTACACCTTC.